This record covers a single TCR beta chain. Its antigen is not identified. Deep-level assay runs were performed. The authors' processing: ImmunoSEQ output lacked quality scores and full-length reads, limiting matched filtering. Method: immunoSEQ multiplex PCR; TCRdb's copy keeps in-frame clones and lacks some. V and J calls and clone size are given by that table; D and trimming were obtained from the DNA. The sample records about 2 million clones, roughly 95% being singletons. This specimen comes from a study of shared clonotypes between healthy human individuals. Study-wide points: Clonotypes which were not shared had lower generation probabilities than clonotypes that all four donors shared. About 5% of naive CD4 clonotypes were shared across a few donors.

Naivety among CD8 cells was defined by CD45RO negativity and positive CCR7 selection, thereby excluding terminally differentiated effector memory CD45RA+ cells. The specimen sequenced was naive CD8+ T cells sorted from blood. The source of this sequence is a young man in good health.

The CDR3 DNA is TGTGCCAGCAGCGTAGTAGCGGGGGCCGAGAGCGGGGAGCTGTTTTTT. Protein product: CASSVVAGAESGELFF. This chain connects TRBV9 to TRBJ2-2, with TRBD2 identical over 9 bases. The CDR3 is made up of 16 amino acids. CDR1 is SGDLS, CDR2 YYNGEE, per germline. With 0 bases clipped from V and 7 bases from J, the junction kept 7 bases outside the gene matches.